Presented here are 4 T cell receptor beta chains from one specimen sequenced in a study of blood T cell repertoires in COVID-19. Here immunoSEQ multiplex PCR was the method, and the copy in TCRdb shows in-frame clones only, minus some. Of about 200,000 clones in the sample, 70% to 90% are singletons; the top ten hold 0.75% to 0.9%. Sequenced sample: peripheral blood. These receptor sequences come from a woman between 65 and 79 years old with acute or convalescent COVID-19.

V is TRBV5-1 and J is TRBJ2-2; D uncertain. Germline CDR1 reads SGHRS; CDR2 reads YFSETQ. This CDR3 is 16 amino acids long. The V and J ends lost 4 bases and 7 bases respectively, with 20 bases between them. DNA for the CDR3: TGCGCCAGCAGCCTTATTCGGAGCCGCGCGGTCGGGGAGCTGTTTTTT. Amino acid sequence: CASSLIRSRAVGELFF.

This clone was seen only a few times. This sequence joins TRBV10-1 and TRBJ2-7, with D possibly TRBD2 on 6 matching bases. CDR3 size: 13 residues. Germline V CDR1 and CDR2: WNHNN, SYGVQD (reference sequence). The V and J ends lost 4 bases and 6 bases respectively, with 13 bases between them. Here the CDR3 reads CASSGLGRSEQYF. CDR3 DNA: TGCGCCAGCAGTGGACTAGGCCGCTCCGAGCAGTACTTC.

The chain couples TRBV7-6 to TRBJ1-1; a possible D gene is TRBD1 (5 bases). Germline-derived CDR1 and CDR2 are SGHVS and FNYEAQ. V lost 3 bases, J lost 5 bases, and 13 bases lay in between. This CDR3 is 14 amino acids long. CDR3 in amino acids: CASSLGGRKTEAFF. CDR3 nucleotides: TGTGCCAGCAGCTTGGGGGGGAGAAAAACTGAAGCTTTCTTT.

The chain couples TRBV12-5 to TRBJ2-3, with 10 bases aligning to TRBD2. J lost 5 bases, V lost 4 bases, and 15 bases had no gene match. Germline V gene data show CDR1 as LGHNT and CDR2 as FRNRAP. CDR3 length: 18 residues. In nucleotides, the CDR3 is TGTGCTAGTGGTTCCTCGCGAAGAGCGGGGGGGCCAGGAGATACGCAGTATTTT. The encoded protein is CASGSSRRAGGPGDTQYF.